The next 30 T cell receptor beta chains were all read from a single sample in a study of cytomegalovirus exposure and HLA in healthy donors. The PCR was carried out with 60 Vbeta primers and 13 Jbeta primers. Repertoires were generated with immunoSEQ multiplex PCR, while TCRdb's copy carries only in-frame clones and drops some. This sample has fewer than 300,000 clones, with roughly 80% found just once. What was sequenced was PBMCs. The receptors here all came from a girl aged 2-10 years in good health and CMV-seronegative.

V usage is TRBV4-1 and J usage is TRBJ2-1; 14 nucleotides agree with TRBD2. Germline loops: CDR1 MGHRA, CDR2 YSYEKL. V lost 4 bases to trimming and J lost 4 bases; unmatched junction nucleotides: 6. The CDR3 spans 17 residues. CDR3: CASSLRTSGGPYNEQFF. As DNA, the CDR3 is TGCGCCAGCAGCCTTCGGACTAGCGGGGGGCCTTACAATGAGCAGTTCTTC.

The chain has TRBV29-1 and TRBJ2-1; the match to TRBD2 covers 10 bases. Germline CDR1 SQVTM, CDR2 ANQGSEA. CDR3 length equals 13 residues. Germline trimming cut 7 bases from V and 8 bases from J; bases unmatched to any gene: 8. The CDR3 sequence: CSAKREGLYEQFF. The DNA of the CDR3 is TGCAGCGCTAAGCGGGAGGGCCTTTATGAGCAGTTCTTC.

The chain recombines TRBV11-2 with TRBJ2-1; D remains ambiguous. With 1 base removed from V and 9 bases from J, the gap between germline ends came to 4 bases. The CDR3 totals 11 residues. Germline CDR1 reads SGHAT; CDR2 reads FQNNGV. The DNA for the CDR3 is TGTGCCAGCAGCTTAGGGGCTGAGCAGTTCTTC. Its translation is CASSLGAEQFF.

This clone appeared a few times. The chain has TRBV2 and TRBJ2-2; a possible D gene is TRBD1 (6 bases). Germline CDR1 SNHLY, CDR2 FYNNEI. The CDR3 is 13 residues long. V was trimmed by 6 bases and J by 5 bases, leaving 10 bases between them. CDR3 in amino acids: CASRDRDTGELFF. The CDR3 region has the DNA TGTGCCAGCAGGGACAGAGATACCGGGGAGCTGTTTTTT.

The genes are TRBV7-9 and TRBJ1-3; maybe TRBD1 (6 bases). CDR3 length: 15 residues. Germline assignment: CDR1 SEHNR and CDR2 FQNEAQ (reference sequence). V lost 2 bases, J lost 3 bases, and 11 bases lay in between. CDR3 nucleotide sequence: TGTGCCAGCAGCTTATCAGGGGCGTTTGGAAACACCATATATTTT. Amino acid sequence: CASSLSGAFGNTIYF.

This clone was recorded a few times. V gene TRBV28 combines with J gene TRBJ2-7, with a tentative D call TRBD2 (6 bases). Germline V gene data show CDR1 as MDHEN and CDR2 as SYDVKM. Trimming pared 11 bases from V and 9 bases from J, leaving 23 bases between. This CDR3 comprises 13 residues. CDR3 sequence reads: CASLGRDSGGQYF. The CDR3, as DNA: TGTGCCTCACTCGGGCGGGATTCCGGGGGGCAGTACTTC.

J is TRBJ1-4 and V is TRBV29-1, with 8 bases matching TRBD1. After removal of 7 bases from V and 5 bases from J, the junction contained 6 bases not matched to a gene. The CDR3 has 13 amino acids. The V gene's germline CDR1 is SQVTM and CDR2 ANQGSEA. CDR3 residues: CSAAGTGNEKLFF. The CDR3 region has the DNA TGCAGCGCCGCGGGGACAGGAAATGAAAAACTGTTTTTT.

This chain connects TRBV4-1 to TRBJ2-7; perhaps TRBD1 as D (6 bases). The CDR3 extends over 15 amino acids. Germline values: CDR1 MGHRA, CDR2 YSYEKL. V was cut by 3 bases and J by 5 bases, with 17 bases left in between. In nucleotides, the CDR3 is TGCGCCAGCAGCCAGCCCCGGGACAAGTCCGACGAGCAGTACTTC. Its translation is CASSQPRDKSDEQYF.

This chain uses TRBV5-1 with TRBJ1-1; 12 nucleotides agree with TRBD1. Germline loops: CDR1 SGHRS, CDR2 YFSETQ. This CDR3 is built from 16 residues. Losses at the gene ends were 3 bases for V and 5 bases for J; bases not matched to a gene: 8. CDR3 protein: CASSSGTGGLLTEAFF. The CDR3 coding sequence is TGCGCCAGCAGCTCGGGGACAGGGGGCTTGTTGACTGAAGCTTTCTTT. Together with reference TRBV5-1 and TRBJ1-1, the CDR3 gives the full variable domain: KAGVTQTPRYLIKTRGQQVTLSCSPISGHRSVSWYQQTPGQGLQFLFEYFSETQRNKGNFPGRFSGRQFSNSRSEMNVSTLELGDSALYLCASSSGTGGLLTEAFFGQGTRLTVV.

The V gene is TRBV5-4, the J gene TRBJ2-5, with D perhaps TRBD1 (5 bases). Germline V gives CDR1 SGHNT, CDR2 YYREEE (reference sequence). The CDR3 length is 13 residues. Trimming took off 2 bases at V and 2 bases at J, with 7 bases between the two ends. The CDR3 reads CASSFNRQETQYF. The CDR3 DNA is TGTGCCAGCAGCTTTAACAGGCAAGAGACCCAGTACTTC.

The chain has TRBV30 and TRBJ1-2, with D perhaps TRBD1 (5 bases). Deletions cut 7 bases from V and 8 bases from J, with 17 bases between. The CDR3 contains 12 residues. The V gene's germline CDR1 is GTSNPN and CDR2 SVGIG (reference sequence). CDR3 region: CAYFDGGGGYTF. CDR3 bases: TGTGCCTACTTCGACGGGGGTGGGGGCTACACCTTC.

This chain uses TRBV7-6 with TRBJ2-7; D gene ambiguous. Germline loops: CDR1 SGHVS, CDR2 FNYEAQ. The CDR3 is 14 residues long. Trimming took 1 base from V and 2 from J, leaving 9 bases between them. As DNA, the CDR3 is TGTGCCAGCAGCTTAGGGCAGGTCCCCTACGAGCAGTACTTC. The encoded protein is CASSLGQVPYEQYF.

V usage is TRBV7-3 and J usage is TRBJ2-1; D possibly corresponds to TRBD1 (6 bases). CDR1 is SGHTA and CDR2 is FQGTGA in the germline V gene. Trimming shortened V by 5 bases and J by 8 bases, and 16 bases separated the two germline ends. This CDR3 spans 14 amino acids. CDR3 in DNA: TGTGCCAGCAGCCTGGGACAACCAGGCGATGAGCAGTTCTTC. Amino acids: CASSLGQPGDEQFF.

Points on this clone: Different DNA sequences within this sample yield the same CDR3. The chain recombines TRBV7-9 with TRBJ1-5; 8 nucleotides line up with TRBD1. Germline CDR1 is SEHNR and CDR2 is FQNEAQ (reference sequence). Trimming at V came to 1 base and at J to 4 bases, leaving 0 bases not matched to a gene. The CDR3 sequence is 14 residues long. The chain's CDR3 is CASSLGQGNQPQHF. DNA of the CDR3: TGTGCCAGCAGCTTAGGACAGGGGAATCAGCCCCAGCATTTT.

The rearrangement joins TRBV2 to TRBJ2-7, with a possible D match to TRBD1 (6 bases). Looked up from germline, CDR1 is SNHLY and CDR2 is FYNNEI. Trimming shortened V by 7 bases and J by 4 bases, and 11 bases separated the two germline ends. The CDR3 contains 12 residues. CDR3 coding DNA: TGTGCCAGCAAAAGACAGGCTTACGAGCAGTACTTC. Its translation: CASKRQAYEQYF.

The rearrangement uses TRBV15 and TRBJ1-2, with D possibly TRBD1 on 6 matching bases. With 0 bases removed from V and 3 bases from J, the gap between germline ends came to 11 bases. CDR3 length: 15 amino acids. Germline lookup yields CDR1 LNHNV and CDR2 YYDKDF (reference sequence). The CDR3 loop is CATSRDRRGDYGYTF. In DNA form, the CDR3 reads TGTGCCACCAGCAGAGATCGCAGGGGCGACTATGGCTACACCTTC. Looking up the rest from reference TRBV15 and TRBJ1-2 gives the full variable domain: DAMVIQNPRYQVTQFGKPVTLSCSQTLNHNVMYWYQQKSSQAPKLLFHYYDKDFNNEADTPDNFQSRRPNTSFCFLDIRSPGLGDTAMYLCATSRDRRGDYGYTFGSGTRLTVV.

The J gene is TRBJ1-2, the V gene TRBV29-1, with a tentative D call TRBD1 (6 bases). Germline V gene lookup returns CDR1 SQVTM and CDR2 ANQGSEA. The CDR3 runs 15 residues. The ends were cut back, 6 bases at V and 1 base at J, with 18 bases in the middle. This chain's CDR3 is CSVEAQGQNNYGYTF. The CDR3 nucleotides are TGCAGCGTAGAGGCCCAGGGGCAAAATAACTATGGCTACACCTTC.

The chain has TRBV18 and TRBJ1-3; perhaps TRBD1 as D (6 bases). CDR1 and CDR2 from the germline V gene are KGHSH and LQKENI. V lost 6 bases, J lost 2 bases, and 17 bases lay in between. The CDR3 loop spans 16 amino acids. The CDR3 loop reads CASSTTSTGTGNTIYF. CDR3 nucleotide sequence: TGTGCCAGCTCTACGACGTCAACAGGGACTGGAAACACCATATATTTT.

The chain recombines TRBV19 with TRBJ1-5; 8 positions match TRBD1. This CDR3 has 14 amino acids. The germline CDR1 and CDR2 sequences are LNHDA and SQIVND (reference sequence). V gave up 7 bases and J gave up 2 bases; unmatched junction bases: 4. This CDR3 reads CASTDRAGNQPQHF. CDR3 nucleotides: TGTGCCAGTACGGACAGGGCAGGCAATCAGCCCCAGCATTTT.

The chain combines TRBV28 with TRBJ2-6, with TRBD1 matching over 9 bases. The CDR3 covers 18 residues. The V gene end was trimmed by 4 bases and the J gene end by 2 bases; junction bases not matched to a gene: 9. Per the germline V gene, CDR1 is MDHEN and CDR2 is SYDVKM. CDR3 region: CASSYVGQGRAGANVLTF. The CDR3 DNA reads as TGTGCCAGCAGTTACGTCGGACAGGGGAGGGCTGGGGCCAACGTCCTGACTTTC.

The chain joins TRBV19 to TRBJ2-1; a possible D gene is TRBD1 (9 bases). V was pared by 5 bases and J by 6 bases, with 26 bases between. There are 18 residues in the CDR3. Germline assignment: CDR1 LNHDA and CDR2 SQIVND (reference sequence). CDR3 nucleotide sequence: TGTGCCAGTAGTTCATCAACCAACCGGGGGGGACAGGGCAATGAGCAGTTCTTC. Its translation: CASSSSTNRGGQGNEQFF.

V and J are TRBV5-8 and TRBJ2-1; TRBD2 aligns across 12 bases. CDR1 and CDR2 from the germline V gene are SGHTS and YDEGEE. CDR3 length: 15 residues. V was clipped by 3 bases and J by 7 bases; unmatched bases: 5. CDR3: CASSSSGRAGNEQFF. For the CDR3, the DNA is TGTGCCAGCAGCTCTAGCGGGAGGGCCGGGAATGAGCAGTTCTTC.

The CDR3 DNA sequence: TGTGCCAGCAGCTTAGACTCAGGATACAATGGCTACACCTTC. This encodes CASSLDSGYNGYTF. The rearrangement links TRBV7-9 to TRBJ1-2; no firm D call. Germline CDR1 and CDR2: SEHNR and FQNEAQ (reference sequence). There are 14 residues in the CDR3. Trimming took off 1 base at V and 6 bases at J, with 12 bases between the two ends. Together with reference TRBV7-9 and TRBJ1-2, the CDR3 gives the full variable domain: DTGVSQNPRHKITKRGQNVTFRCDPISEHNRLYWYRQTLGQGPEFLTYFQNEAQLEKSRLLSDRFSAERPKGSFSTLEIQRTEQGDSAMYLCASSLDSGYNGYTFGSGTRLTVV.

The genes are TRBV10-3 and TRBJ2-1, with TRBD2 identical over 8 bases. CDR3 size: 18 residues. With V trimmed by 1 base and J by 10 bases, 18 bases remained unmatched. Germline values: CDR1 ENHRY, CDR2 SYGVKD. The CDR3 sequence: CAISELTPGLGTSREQFF. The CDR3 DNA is TGTGCCATCAGTGAGTTAACCCCGGGACTAGGGACTTCGCGCGAGCAGTTCTTC.

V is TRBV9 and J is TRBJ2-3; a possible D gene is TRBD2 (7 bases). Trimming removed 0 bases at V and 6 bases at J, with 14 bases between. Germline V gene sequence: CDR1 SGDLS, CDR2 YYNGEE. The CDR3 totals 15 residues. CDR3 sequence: CASSVESRGADTQYF. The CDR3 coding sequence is TGTGCCAGCAGCGTAGAAAGTCGGGGGGCGGATACGCAGTATTTT.

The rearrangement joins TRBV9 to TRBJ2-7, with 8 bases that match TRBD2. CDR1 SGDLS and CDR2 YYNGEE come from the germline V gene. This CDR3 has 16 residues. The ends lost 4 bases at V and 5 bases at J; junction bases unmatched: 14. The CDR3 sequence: CASSTSSGTSSDEQYF. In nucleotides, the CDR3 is TGTGCCAGCAGCACTTCCTCCGGGACTAGTAGTGACGAGCAGTACTTC.

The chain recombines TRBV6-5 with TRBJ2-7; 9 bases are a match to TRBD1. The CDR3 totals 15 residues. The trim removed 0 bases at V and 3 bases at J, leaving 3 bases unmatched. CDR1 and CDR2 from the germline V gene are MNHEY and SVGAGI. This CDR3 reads CASSYSGQGYYEQYF. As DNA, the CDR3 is TGTGCCAGCAGTTACTCGGGACAGGGCTACTACGAGCAGTACTTC.

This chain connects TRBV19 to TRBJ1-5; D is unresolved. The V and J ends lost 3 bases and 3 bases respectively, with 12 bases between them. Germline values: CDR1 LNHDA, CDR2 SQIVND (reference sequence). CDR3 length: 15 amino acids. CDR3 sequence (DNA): TGTGCCAGTAGTATCGTAGGACGGGACAATCAGCCCCAGCATTTT. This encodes CASSIVGRDNQPQHF.

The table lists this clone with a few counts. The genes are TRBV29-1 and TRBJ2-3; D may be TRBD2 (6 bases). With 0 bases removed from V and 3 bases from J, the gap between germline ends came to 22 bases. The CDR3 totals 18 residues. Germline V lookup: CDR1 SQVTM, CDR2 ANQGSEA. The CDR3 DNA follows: TGCAGCGTTGAAGAATTTGGCGGGGTGCTTGAGGGGACAGATACGCAGTATTTT. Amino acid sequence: CSVEEFGGVLEGTDTQYF.

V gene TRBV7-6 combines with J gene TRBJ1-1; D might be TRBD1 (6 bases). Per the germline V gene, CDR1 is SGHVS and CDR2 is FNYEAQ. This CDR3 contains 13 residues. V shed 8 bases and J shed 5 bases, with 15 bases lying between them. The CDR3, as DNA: TGTGCCAGCTCAATGGGGGGGGCAACTGAAGCTTTCTTT. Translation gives CASSMGGATEAFF.